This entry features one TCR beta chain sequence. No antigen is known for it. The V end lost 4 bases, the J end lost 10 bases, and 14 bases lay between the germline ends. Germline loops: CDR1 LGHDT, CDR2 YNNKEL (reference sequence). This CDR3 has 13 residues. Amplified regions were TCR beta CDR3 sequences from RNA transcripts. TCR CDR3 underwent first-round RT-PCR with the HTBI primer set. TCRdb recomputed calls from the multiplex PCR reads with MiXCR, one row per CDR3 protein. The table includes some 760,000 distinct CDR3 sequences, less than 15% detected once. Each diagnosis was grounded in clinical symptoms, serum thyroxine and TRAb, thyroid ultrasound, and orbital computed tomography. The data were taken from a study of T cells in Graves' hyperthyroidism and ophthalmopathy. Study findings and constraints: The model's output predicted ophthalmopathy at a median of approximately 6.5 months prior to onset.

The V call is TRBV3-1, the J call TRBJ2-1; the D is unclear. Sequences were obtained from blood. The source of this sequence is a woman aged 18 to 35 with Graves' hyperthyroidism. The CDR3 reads CASSLRRIGEQFF. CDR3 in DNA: TGTGCCAGCAGCCTCAGAAGGATAGGGGAGCAGTTCTTC.